Included here is one TCR beta chain sequence, with context. The sample comes from a study of CD8 T cells in ankylosing spondylitis. Germline loops: CDR1 SEHNR, CDR2 FQNEAQ (reference sequence). V was clipped by 6 bases and J by 1 base, with 12 bases between them. This CDR3 comprises 15 residues. Molecular-barcoded quantitative 5'-RACE produced these TCR beta libraries. A single record per CDR3 protein comes from TCRdb applying MiXCR to the 5' RACE reads. The repertoire consists of more than 25,000 distinct CDR3 sequences, with about 14% occurring once and the leading ten covering 30% to 40%. V gene TRBV7-9 combines with J gene TRBJ2-2; tentative D call: TRBD1 (6 bases). Material for sequencing was blood. The receptor was isolated from a male donor with ankylosing spondylitis or in good health (not recorded which). The CDR3, as DNA: TGTGCCAGCAGGGGGGCAAGTATGAACACCGGGGAGCTGTTTTTT. It yields the protein CASRGASMNTGELFF. Using reference TRBV7-9 and TRBJ2-2 for the parts outside the CDR3, the full variable domain is DTGVSQNPRHKITKRGQNVTFRCDPISEHNRLYWYRQTLGQGPEFLTYFQNEAQLEKSRLLSDRFSAERPKGSFSTLEIQRTEQGDSAMYLCASRGASMNTGELFFGEGSRLTVL.